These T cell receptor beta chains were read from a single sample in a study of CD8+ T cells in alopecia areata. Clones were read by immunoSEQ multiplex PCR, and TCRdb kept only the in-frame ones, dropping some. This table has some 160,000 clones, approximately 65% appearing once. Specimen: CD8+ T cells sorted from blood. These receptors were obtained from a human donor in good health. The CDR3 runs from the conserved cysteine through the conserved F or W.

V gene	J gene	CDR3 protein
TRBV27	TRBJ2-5	CASSFTSGLQETQYF
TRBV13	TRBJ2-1	CASSPRTSGYNEQFF
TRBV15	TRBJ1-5	CATSRTGAGQPQHF
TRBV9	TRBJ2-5	CASSGPGFQETQYF
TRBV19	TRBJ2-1	CASSITPGGEQFF
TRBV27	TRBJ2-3	CASSFQPIYGADTQYF
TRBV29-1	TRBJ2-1	CSVEDHRANEQFF
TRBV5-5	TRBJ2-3	CASSLDIGDTQYF
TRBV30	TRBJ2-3	CAWRGTRPTDTQYF
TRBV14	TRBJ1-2	CASSQGPSGRGYTF
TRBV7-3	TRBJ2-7	CASSLGSLYEQYF
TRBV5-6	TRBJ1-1	CASRGPGEAFF
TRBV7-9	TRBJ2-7	CASSSRQPYEQYF
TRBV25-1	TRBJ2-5	CASSVIGGEETQYF
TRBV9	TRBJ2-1	CASSEGANEQFF
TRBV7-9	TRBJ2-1	CASRFLSLPSPSNPNEQFF
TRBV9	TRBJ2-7	CASSGRSYEQYF
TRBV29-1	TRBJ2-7	CSVEDSAYEQYF
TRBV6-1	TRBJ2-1	CASSAYSSGAYNEQFF
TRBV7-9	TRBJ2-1	CASSLGLAGIGGPNEQFF
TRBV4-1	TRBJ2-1	CASSPKGLVYNEQFF
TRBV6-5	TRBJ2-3	CASSSGTVTDTQYF
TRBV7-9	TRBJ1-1	CASSLPPNQAFF
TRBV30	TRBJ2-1	CAWSWGRDEQFF
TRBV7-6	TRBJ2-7	CASSLGLRGEYYEQYF
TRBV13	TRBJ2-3	CASSQTTGEKADTQYF
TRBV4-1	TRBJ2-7	CASSLKPGRDRYEQYF
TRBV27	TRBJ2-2	CASKRETTGELFF
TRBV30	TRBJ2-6	CAWTQGTGANVLTF
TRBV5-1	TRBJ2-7	CASSLGQSYEQYF
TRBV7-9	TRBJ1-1	CASSTDRSAEAFF
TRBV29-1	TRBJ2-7	CSVAGTGRGGEQYF
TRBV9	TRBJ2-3	CASSVGFGKITDTQYF
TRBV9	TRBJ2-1	CASSADSRIYNEQFF
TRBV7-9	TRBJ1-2	CASSPRTGLFVVGYTF
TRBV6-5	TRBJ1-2	CASSPTGTAYGYTF
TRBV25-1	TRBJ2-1	CASSEKGPNYNEQFF
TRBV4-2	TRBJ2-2	CASSQVTGELFF
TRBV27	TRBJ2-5	CASSLSTGAAYQETQYF
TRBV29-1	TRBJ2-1	CSVGTGREQFF
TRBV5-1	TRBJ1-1	CASRRGNTEAFF
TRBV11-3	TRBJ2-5	CASSSKDRVSREAQYF
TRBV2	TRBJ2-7	CASRVGQGASYEQYF
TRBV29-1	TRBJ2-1	CSVGLLAGLDNEQFF
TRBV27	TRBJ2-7	CASSFGLAGLYEQYF
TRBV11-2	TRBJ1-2	CASSPGTGAWDGYTF
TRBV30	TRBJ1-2	CAWSPTPIGDDYGYTF